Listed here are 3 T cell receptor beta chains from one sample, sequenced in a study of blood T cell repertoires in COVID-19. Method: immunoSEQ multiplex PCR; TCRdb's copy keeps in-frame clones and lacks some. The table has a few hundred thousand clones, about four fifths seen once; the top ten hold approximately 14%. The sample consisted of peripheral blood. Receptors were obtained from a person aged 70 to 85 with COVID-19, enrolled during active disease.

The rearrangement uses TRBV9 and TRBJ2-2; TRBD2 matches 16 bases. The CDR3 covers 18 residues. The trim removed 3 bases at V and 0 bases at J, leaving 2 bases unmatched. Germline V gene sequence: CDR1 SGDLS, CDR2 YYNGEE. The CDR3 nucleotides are TGTGCCAGCAGCGCGGGACTAGCGGGGGGGACGAACACCGGGGAGCTGTTTTTT. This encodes CASSAGLAGGTNTGELFF.

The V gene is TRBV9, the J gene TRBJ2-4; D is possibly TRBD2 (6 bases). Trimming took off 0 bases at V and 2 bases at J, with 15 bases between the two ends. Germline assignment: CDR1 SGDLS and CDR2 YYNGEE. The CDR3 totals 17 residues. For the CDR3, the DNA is TGTGCCAGCAGCGTAGCTACCGGGGGAGCGACCAAAAACATTCAGTACTTC. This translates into CASSVATGGATKNIQYF.

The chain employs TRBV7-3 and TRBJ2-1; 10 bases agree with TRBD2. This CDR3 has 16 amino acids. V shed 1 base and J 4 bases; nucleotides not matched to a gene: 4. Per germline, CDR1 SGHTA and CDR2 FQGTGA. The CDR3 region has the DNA TGTGCCAGCAGCTTAAATAGCGGGGGGCCGTACAATGAGCAGTTCTTC. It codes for CASSLNSGGPYNEQFF.